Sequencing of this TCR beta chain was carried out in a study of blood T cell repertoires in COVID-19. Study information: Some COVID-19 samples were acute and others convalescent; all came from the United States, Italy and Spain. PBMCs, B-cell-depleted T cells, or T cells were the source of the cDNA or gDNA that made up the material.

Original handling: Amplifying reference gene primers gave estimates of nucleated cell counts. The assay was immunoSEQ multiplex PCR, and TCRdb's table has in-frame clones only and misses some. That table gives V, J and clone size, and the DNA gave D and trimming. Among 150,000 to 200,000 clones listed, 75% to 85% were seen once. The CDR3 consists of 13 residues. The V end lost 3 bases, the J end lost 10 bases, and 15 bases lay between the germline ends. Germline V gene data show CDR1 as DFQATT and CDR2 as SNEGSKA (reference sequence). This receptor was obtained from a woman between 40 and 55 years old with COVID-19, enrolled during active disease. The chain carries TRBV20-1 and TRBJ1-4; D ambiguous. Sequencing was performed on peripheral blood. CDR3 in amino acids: CSASHEGKAKLFF. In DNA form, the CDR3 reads TGCAGTGCTAGTCATGAGGGTAAAGCAAAACTGTTTTTT.